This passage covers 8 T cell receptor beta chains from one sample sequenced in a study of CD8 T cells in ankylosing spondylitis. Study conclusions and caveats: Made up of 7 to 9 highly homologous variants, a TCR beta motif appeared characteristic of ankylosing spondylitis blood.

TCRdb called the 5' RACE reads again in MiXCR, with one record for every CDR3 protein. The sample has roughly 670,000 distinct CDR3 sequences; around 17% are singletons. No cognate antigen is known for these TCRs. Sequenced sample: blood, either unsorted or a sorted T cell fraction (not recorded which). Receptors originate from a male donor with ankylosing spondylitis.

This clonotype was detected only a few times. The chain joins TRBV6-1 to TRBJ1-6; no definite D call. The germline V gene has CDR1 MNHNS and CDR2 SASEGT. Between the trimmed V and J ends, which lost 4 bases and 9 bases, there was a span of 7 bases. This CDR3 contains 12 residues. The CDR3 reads CASSVGFSPLHF. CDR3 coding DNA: TGTGCCAGCAGTGTCGGATTTTCACCCCTCCACTTT.

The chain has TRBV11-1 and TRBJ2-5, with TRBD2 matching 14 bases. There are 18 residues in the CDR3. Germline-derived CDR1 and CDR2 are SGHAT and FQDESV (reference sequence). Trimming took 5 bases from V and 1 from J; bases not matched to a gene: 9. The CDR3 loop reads CASSLLGLAGGLQETQYF. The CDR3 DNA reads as TGTGCCAGCAGCCTTCTAGGACTAGCGGGAGGCCTCCAAGAGACCCAGTACTTC.

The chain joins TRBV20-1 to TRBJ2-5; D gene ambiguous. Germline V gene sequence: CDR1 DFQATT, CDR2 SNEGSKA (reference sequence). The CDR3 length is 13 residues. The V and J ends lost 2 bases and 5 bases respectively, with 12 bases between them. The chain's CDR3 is CSARRPPGETQYF. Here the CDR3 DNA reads TGCAGTGCTAGAAGGCCTCCTGGGGAGACCCAGTACTTC.

The CDR3, as DNA: TGTGCCTCGTCACAGGGGCTGTTAGACACCGGGGAGCTGTTTTTT. As protein: CASSQGLLDTGELFF. J is TRBJ2-2 and V is TRBV9; TRBD1 agrees at 7 bases. Looked up from germline, CDR1 is SGDLS and CDR2 is YYNGEE. The CDR3 contains 15 residues. The junction had 12 bases not matched to a gene; V was cut back by 10 bases and J by 3 bases.

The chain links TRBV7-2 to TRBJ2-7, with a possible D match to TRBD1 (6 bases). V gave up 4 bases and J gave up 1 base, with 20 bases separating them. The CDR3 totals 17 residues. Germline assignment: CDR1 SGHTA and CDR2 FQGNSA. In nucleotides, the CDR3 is TGTGCCAGCAGCTCCTCACAGGGAATTGGTGTTTCCTACGAGCAGTACTTC. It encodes CASSSSQGIGVSYEQYF.

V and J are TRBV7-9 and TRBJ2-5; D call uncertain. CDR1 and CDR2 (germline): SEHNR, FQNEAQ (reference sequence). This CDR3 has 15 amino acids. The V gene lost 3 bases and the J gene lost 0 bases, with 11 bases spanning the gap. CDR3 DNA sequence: TGTGCCAGCAGCTTCCCTCCCGACAACCAAGAGACCCAGTACTTC. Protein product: CASSFPPDNQETQYF.

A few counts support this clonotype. In DNA, the CDR3 is TGTGCCAGCAGTCGACGGACTAGCGGATCGAACACCGGGGAGCTGTTTTTT. As protein: CASSRRTSGSNTGELFF. The V gene is TRBV5-5, the J gene TRBJ2-2; TRBD2 matches 10 bases. V trimming: 5 bases; J trimming: 0 bases; junction bases outside the gene matches: 7. The CDR3 consists of 17 residues. Germline values: CDR1 SGHKS, CDR2 YYEKEE (reference sequence).

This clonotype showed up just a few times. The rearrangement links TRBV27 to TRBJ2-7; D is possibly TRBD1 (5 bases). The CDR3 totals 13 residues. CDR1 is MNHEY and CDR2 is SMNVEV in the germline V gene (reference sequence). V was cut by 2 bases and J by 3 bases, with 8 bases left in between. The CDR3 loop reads CASSLGANYEQYF. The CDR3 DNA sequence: TGTGCCAGCAGTTTAGGGGCTAACTACGAGCAGTACTTC.